This is a list of T cell receptor beta chains from one sample in a study of blood T cells in healthy people across ages. Using its own MiXCR run on the 5' RACE reads, TCRdb lists one record per CDR3 protein. The sample holds under 2,000,000 distinct CDR3 sequences, about 49% seen once. Sequenced material: blood. The receptor set was obtained from a woman aged 40 to 50 in good health. Each CDR3 is given with its conserved first and last residue. A D gene is named only where the DNA matches it firmly. Not all rows give a size; the values are once, few, many and, for expanded clones, a class.

J | D | V | size | length | CDR3 | DNA
TRBJ1-4 | TRBD1 | TRBV4-2 | few | 16 | CASSQDWTGVNEKLFF | TGTGCCAGCAGCCAAGATTGGACAGGGGTGAATGAAAAACTGTTTTTT
TRBJ2-3 | - | TRBV9 | - | 17 | CASSVGTSPAGTDTQYF | TGTGCCAGCAGCGTAGGTACTAGTCCTGCGGGAACAGATACGCAGTATTTT
TRBJ2-5 | - | TRBV20-1 | - | 13 | CSAGHSRQETQYF | TGCAGTGCCGGGCATTCCCGCCAAGAGACCCAGTACTTC
TRBJ1-5 | TRBD1 | TRBV6-1 | few | 18 | CASSPGTGGFSGNQPQHF | TGTGCCAGCAGCCCCGGGACAGGGGGTTTTTCGGGCAATCAGCCCCAGCATTTT
TRBJ1-2 | - | TRBV24-1 | few | 13 | CATSDPTLYGYTF | TGTGCCACCAGTGATCCAACACTCTATGGCTACACCTTC
TRBJ2-7 | - | TRBV10-3 | few | 12 | CAISESTGEQYF | TGTGCCATCAGTGAGTCGACTGGGGAGCAGTACTTC
TRBJ2-1 | TRBD2 | TRBV6-2/TRBV6-3 | - | 15 | CASSYHGLANNEQFF | TGTGCCAGCAGTTACCACGGACTAGCGAACAATGAGCAGTTCTTC
TRBJ2-1 | TRBD2 | TRBV12-3/TRBV12-4 | - | 17 | CASSLEGLAGHLGTQFF | TGTGCCAGCAGTTTAGAGGGACTAGCGGGTCATCTGGGGACCCAGTTCTTC
TRBJ2-5 | TRBD1 | TRBV5-1 | - | 14 | CASSTRDSKETQYF | TGCGCCAGCAGCACCCGGGACAGCAAAGAGACCCAGTACTTC
TRBJ2-7 | - | TRBV11-2 | - | 17 | CASSLFSRVRRDYEQYF | TGTGCCAGCAGCTTATTCTCCAGGGTAAGGCGGGATTACGAGCAGTACTTC